A selection of T cell receptor beta chains follows, all from one sample in a study of T cell responses to AZD1222 COVID-19 vaccine. The method was immunoSEQ multiplex PCR; TCRdb's version includes in-frame clones alone and lacks a portion of them. This sample has 85,000 to 130,000 clones, with roughly 91% found just once. Sequenced material: peripheral blood, taken on day 0 of AZD1222 vaccination. The receptors shown here come from an adult in good health. Each CDR3 is given with its conserved first and last residue. Each record gives: D gene, clone size, V gene, J gene, CDR3 protein, CDR3 DNA. D genes are given only for firm matches. Clone size appears in some rows only: once, few, many, or a class for an expanded clone.

D: TRBD1; size: .; V: TRBV19; J: TRBJ1-4; CDR3: CASSIRRGDRNEKLFF; DNA: TGTGCCAGTAGTATACGCAGGGGGGACAGGAATGAAAAACTGTTTTTT
D: .; size: .; V: TRBV27; J: TRBJ1-6; CDR3: CASSLTGDPLHF; DNA: TGTGCCAGCAGCCTAACCGGTGATCCCCTCCACTTT
D: TRBD1; size: .; V: TRBV15; J: TRBJ1-1; CDR3: CATSAGTGIGNTEAFF; DNA: TGTGCCACCAGCGCCGGGACAGGGATAGGGAACACTGAAGCTTTCTTT
D: .; size: .; V: TRBV11-2; J: TRBJ2-2; CDR3: CASSLTGQGTGELFF; DNA: TGTGCCAGCAGCTTAACAGGGCAAGGAACCGGGGAGCTGTTTTTT
D: TRBD1; size: .; V: TRBV19; J: TRBJ2-6; CDR3: CASSASRQGSAGANVLTF; DNA: TGTGCCAGTAGTGCTTCCAGACAGGGAAGCGCTGGGGCCAACGTCCTGACTTTC
D: TRBD1; size: few; V: TRBV12-5; J: TRBJ2-5; CDR3: CASGRDRGETQYF; DNA: TGTGCTAGTGGAAGGGACAGGGGAGAGACCCAGTACTTC
D: .; size: .; V: TRBV5-8; J: TRBJ2-3; CDR3: CATYPGRISTDTQYF; DNA: TGTGCCACATACCCCGGCAGGATCAGCACAGATACGCAGTATTTT
D: .; size: .; V: TRBV10-3; J: TRBJ1-2; CDR3: CAITRESNSIYGYTF; DNA: TGTGCCATCACCCGGGAGTCCAATAGTATCTATGGCTACACCTTC
D: .; size: .; V: TRBV20-1; J: TRBJ2-7; CDR3: CSARQAYEQYF; DNA: TGCAGTGCCAGACAGGCCTACGAGCAGTACTTC
D: .; size: .; V: TRBV5-4; J: TRBJ2-5; CDR3: CASSLKDTYQETQYF; DNA: TGTGCCAGCAGCTTGAAAGACACCTACCAAGAGACCCAGTACTTC
D: .; size: .; V: TRBV18; J: TRBJ1-1; CDR3: CASSPPARQRNTEAFF; DNA: TGTGCCAGCTCACCACCCGCACGACAGAGGAACACTGAAGCTTTCTTT
D: .; size: .; V: TRBV6-5; J: TRBJ2-2; CDR3: CASPGRENTGELFF; DNA: TGTGCCAGCCCGGGACGGGAGAACACCGGGGAGCTGTTTTTT
D: .; size: .; V: TRBV18; J: TRBJ2-1; CDR3: CASSPMDSSYNEQFF; DNA: TGTGCCAGCTCACCGATGGACAGCTCCTACAATGAGCAGTTCTTC
D: .; size: .; V: TRBV11-3; J: TRBJ1-2; CDR3: CASSLGDFGYTF; DNA: TGTGCCAGCAGCTTAGGGGATTTTGGCTACACCTTC
D: .; size: .; V: TRBV7-9; J: TRBJ1-2; CDR3: CASSSLSQIYGYTF; DNA: TGTGCCAGCAGCTCCCTGTCGCAAATCTATGGCTACACCTTC
D: TRBD1; size: .; V: TRBV2; J: TRBJ1-2; CDR3: CASSEEGQGYGYTF; DNA: TGTGCCAGCAGTGAGGAGGGACAGGGTTATGGCTACACCTTC
D: .; size: .; V: TRBV28; J: TRBJ2-3; CDR3: CASSLGITKADTQYF; DNA: TGTGCCAGCAGTTTAGGGATTACTAAAGCAGATACGCAGTATTTT
D: .; size: .; V: TRBV27; J: TRBJ1-2; CDR3: CASSSPGNYGYTF; DNA: TGTGCCAGCAGTTCCCCAGGGAACTATGGCTACACCTTC
D: .; size: .; V: TRBV6-5; J: TRBJ1-5; CDR3: CASRPGHLGNQPQHF; DNA: TGTGCCAGCAGGCCTGGACACTTAGGCAATCAGCCCCAGCATTTT
D: .; size: .; V: TRBV4-2; J: TRBJ2-5; CDR3: CASSQELGKTQYF; DNA: TGTGCCAGCAGCCAAGAATTGGGAAAGACCCAGTACTTC
D: .; size: few; V: TRBV24-1; J: TRBJ1-1; CDR3: CATSAAVGTEAFF; DNA: TGTGCCACCAGTGCCGCGGTAGGGACTGAAGCTTTCTTT
D: TRBD2; size: .; V: TRBV19; J: TRBJ2-7; CDR3: CASSGGLGNEQYF; DNA: TGTGCCAGTAGTGGGGGACTAGGAAACGAGCAGTACTTC
D: TRBD2; size: .; V: TRBV11-2; J: TRBJ2-5; CDR3: CASSLGLASGETQYF; DNA: TGTGCCAGCAGCCTGGGACTAGCGAGTGGGGAGACCCAGTACTTC
D: TRBD1; size: .; V: TRBV7-9; J: TRBJ2-2; CDR3: CASIRTGGENTGELFF; DNA: TGTGCCAGCATCCGCACAGGGGGAGAAAACACCGGGGAGCTGTTTTTT
D: TRBD1; size: .; V: TRBV28; J: TRBJ2-7; CDR3: CASSSPGQFSYEQYF; DNA: TGTGCCAGCAGTTCGCCGGGACAGTTCTCCTACGAGCAGTACTTC
D: .; size: .; V: TRBV5-4; J: TRBJ1-4; CDR3: CASSLGGGNEKLFF; DNA: TGTGCCAGCAGCTTGGGGGGGGGTAATGAAAAACTGTTTTTT
D: TRBD2; size: .; V: TRBV27; J: TRBJ2-3; CDR3: CASSSSSGKRRDTQYF; DNA: TGTGCCAGCAGTTCATCTAGCGGAAAGCGAAGAGATACGCAGTATTTT
D: .; size: .; V: TRBV19; J: TRBJ2-1; CDR3: CASSMSLSSYNEQFF; DNA: TGTGCCAGTAGTATGTCTTTAAGCTCCTACAATGAGCAGTTCTTC
D: .; size: .; V: TRBV18; J: TRBJ1-1; CDR3: CASSLIQGRDTEAFF; DNA: TGTGCCAGCTCACTGATTCAGGGACGGGACACTGAAGCTTTCTTT
D: .; size: .; V: TRBV6-5; J: TRBJ1-4; CDR3: CASSPTRGPGEKLFF; DNA: TGTGCCAGCAGTCCTACACGGGGGCCCGGTGAAAAACTGTTTTTT
D: .; size: .; V: TRBV11-2; J: TRBJ1-4; CDR3: CASSLTGQIREKLFF; DNA: TGTGCCAGCAGCCTCACGGGGCAAATTCGGGAAAAACTGTTTTTT
D: .; size: .; V: TRBV27; J: TRBJ2-1; CDR3: CASSSGGAYNEQFF; DNA: TGTGCCAGCAGTTCAGGCGGCGCCTACAATGAGCAGTTCTTC
D: .; size: .; V: TRBV9; J: TRBJ2-3; CDR3: CASSSRGGHVWGDTQYF; DNA: TGTGCCAGCAGCTCCCGAGGGGGGCATGTCTGGGGAGATACGCAGTATTTT
D: TRBD1; size: .; V: TRBV19; J: TRBJ1-1; CDR3: CASSITGGNTEAFF; DNA: TGTGCCAGTAGTATAACAGGGGGGAACACTGAAGCTTTCTTT
D: TRBD1; size: .; V: TRBV5-4; J: TRBJ2-1; CDR3: CASSPVPGQGRNEQFF; DNA: TGTGCCAGCAGCCCGGTCCCGGGACAGGGGAGGAATGAGCAGTTCTTC
D: .; size: .; V: TRBV9; J: TRBJ2-1; CDR3: CASSVGGLFNEQFF; DNA: TGTGCCAGCAGCGTAGGGGGTTTATTCAATGAGCAGTTCTTC
D: TRBD2; size: .; V: TRBV30; J: TRBJ2-1; CDR3: CAWMGTSGSTYNEQFF; DNA: TGTGCCTGGATGGGGACTAGCGGGTCCACCTACAATGAGCAGTTCTTC
D: .; size: .; V: TRBV7-3; J: TRBJ1-2; CDR3: CASSLTAPGLTYGYTF; DNA: TGTGCCAGCAGCTTAACCGCCCCGGGACTCACATATGGCTACACCTTC
D: .; size: .; V: TRBV10-3; J: TRBJ2-2; CDR3: CAIGLGTNTGELFF; DNA: TGTGCCATAGGACTCGGGACTAACACCGGGGAGCTGTTTTTT